The 10 T cell receptor beta chains below all came from one sample that was sequenced in a study of blood T cell repertoires in COVID-19. Produced via immunoSEQ multiplex PCR; TCRdb's table is partial and in-frame only. The sample carries roughly 250,000 clones, roughly 90% recorded once. The sequencing sample was made of PBMCs or T cells enriched from blood (not recorded which). The receptors were sampled from a woman in her 40s with acute COVID-19.

The chain has TRBV2 and TRBJ1-1; 10 positions agree with TRBD1. V gave up 4 bases and J gave up 11 bases; unmatched junction bases: 10. The length of the CDR3 is 14 residues. The V gene's germline CDR1 is SNHLY and CDR2 FYNNEI. The CDR3 sequence is CASSADRGQGSAFF. The CDR3 coding sequence is TGTGCCAGCAGTGCCGACAGGGGGCAAGGCAGCGCTTTCTTT.

The V gene is TRBV13, the J gene TRBJ2-2; tentatively, D is TRBD1 (5 bases). The V and J ends lost 4 bases and 5 bases respectively, with 17 bases between them. CDR1 and CDR2 (germline): PRHDT, FYEKMQ (reference sequence). This CDR3 spans 16 amino acids. The CDR3 sequence: CASSSALEGVTGELFF. The DNA for the CDR3 is TGTGCCAGCAGCTCAGCCTTAGAAGGGGTGACCGGGGAGCTGTTTTTT.

This rearrangement joins TRBV5-1 to TRBJ2-1; D is possibly TRBD1 (5 bases). Germline V gene data show CDR1 as SGHRS and CDR2 as YFSETQ. The CDR3 runs 13 residues. V was clipped by 5 bases and J by 4 bases, with 10 bases between them. The CDR3: CASRPAGYNEQFF. The DNA of the CDR3 is TGCGCCAGCAGACCGGCAGGGTACAATGAGCAGTTCTTC.

The chain is built from TRBV24-1 and TRBJ2-2, with D tentatively TRBD1 (6 bases). Germline-derived CDR1 and CDR2 are KGHDR and SFDVKD. V gave up 12 bases and J gave up 0 bases, with 13 bases separating them. CDR3 size: 14 residues. The DNA for the CDR3 is TGTGCCGTATCCGGGACAACGAACACCGGGGAGCTGTTTTTT. It is translated as CAVSGTTNTGELFF.

The chain carries TRBV3-1 (or the pseudogene TRBV3-2) and TRBJ1-2; a weak D match, TRBD1 (5 bases). V lost 3 bases, J lost 8 bases, and 19 bases lay in between. The germline V gene encodes CDR1 LGHDT and CDR2 YNNKEL (reference sequence). The CDR3 totals 15 residues. CDR3 amino acids: CASSHLAGQADGYTF. In DNA form, the CDR3 reads TGTGCCAGCAGCCACCTTGCGGGGCAGGCTGACGGCTACACCTTC.

V gene TRBV19 combines with J gene TRBJ2-1; 13 positions match TRBD2. V lost 0 bases and J lost 9; bases outside the gene matches: 2. The CDR3 extends over 15 amino acids. In germline, CDR1 is LNHDA, CDR2 SQIVND (reference sequence). The CDR3 protein is CASSIEGLAGSEQFF. The CDR3 nucleotides are TGTGCCAGTAGTATAGAGGGACTAGCGGGAAGTGAGCAGTTCTTC.

The chain couples TRBV11-2 to TRBJ2-3; 14 nucleotides match TRBD2. Looked up from germline, CDR1 is SGHAT and CDR2 is FQNNGV. CDR3 length equals 18 residues. V shed 1 base and J 3 bases; nucleotides not matched to a gene: 6. CDR3 in DNA: TGTGCCAGCAGCTTAGTTCGACTAGCGGGGGGGCGGACAGATACGCAGTATTTT. Translated: CASSLVRLAGGRTDTQYF.

As regards this clone: A read error may account for a junction end that differs from germline. This chain joins TRBV19 and TRBJ1-2; no firm D call. The germline CDR1 and CDR2 sequences are LNHDA and SQIVND (reference sequence). The CDR3 sequence is 12 residues long. The CDR3 DNA is TGCCTCTCGGGAGGTCCCAACTATGGCTACACCTTC. Encoded protein: CLSGGPNYGYTF.

The CDR3 DNA reads as TGCGCCAGCAGCCAAGAAAGAGGGGGCAGGGAGACCGGGGAGCTGTTTTTT. It codes for CASSQERGGRETGELFF. The gene calls are TRBV4-1 and TRBJ2-2; 7 nucleotides align to TRBD1. The CDR3 sequence is 17 residues long. Germline CDR1 is MGHRA and CDR2 is YSYEKL. V lost 0 bases and J lost 5; bases outside the gene matches: 9.

The rearrangement joins TRBV6-5 to TRBJ1-1, with 8 bases that match TRBD1. J was trimmed by 1 base and V by 4 bases; bases with no gene match: 5. The CDR3 consists of 15 residues. CDR1 is MNHEY, CDR2 SVGAGI, per germline. In nucleotides, the CDR3 is TGTGCCAGCAGTTCCGTGGACAGGGAGAACACTGAAGCTTTCTTT. It is translated as CASSSVDRENTEAFF.